The clone carrying this T cell receptor (beta chain) was found once. No conserved phenylalanine or tryptophan ends this CDR3, so it is likely a read error. TCRdb fed the 5' RACE reads into MiXCR, producing one record per CDR3 protein. In the table there are over 75,000 distinct CDR3 sequences, more than 12% of which are singletons. The CDR3 runs to 13 residues. Germline CDR1 reads SGHDT; CDR2 reads YYEEEE. Trimming pared 0 bases from V and 3 bases from J, leaving 7 bases between. The data stem from a study of early T cells in non-severe SARS-CoV-2 infection. The receptor's source is an adult who was a healthcare worker with PCR-confirmed SARS-CoV-2 infection or an uninfected control (not recorded which). V is TRBV5-6 and J is TRBJ2-7, with D hard to call. Sequenced material: whole blood. CDR3 loop: CASSLEGYYEQYY. CDR3 sequence (DNA): TGTGCCAGCAGCTTGGAGGGATACTACGAGCAGTACTAC.